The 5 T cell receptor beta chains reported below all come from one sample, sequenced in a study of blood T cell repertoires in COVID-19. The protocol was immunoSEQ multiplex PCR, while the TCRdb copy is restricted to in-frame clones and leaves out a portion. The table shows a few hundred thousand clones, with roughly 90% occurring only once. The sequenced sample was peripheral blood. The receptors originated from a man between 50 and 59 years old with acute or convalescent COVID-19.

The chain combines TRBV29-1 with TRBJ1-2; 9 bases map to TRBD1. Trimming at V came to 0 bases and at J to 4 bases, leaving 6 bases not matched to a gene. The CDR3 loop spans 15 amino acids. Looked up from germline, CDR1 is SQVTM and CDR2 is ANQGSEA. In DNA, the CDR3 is TGCAGCGTTGAAGACCGCACAGGGGGCTCCTATGGCTACACCTTC. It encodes CSVEDRTGGSYGYTF.

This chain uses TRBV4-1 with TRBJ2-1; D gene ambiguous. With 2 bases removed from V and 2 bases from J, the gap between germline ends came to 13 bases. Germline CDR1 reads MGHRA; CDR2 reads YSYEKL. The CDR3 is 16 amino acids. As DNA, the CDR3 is TGCGCCAGCAGCCAACTCGACATGGTTACCTACAATGAGCAGTTCTTC. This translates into CASSQLDMVTYNEQFF.

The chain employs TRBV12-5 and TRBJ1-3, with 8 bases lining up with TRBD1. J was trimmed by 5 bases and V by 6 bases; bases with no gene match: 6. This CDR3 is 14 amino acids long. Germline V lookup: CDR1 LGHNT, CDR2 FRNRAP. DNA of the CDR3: TGTGCTAGTGGCCTGAGGACAGGGAGAAACACCATATATTTT. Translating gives CASGLRTGRNTIYF.

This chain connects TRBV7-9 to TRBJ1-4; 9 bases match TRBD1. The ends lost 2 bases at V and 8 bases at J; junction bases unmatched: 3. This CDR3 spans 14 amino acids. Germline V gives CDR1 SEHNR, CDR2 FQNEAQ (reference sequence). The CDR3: CASSLRQGVEKLFF. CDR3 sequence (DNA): TGTGCCAGCAGCTTAAGACAGGGGGTCGAAAAACTGTTTTTT.

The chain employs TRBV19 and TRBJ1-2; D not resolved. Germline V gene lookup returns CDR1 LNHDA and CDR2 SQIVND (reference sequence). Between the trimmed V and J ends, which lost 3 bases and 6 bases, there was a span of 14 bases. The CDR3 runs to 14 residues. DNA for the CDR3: TGTGCCAGTAGTATCTCAGGCATTATTAATGGCTACACCTTC. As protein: CASSISGIINGYTF.